These 21 T cell receptor beta chains were sequenced from one sample in a study of shared clonotypes between healthy human individuals. Profiling relied on immunoSEQ multiplex PCR, and the TCRdb table lists in-frame clones only, not all of them. The sample carries about 2.1 million clones, 80% to 95% recorded once. Naive CD8 cells lacked CD45RO, underwent positive selection for CCR7 and left out terminally differentiated effector memory CD45RA+ cells. Sequencing was done on a sample of naive CD8+ T cells from PBMCs. Source of these receptors: a man aged 18 to 29 in good health. Some clones in this sample may be carry-over from other donors' samples.

The rearrangement uses TRBV9 and TRBJ2-1; 7 bases agree with TRBD2. The CDR3 consists of 17 residues. V was pared by 3 bases and J by 4 bases, with 13 bases of the junction left unmatched. From germline, CDR1 is SGDLS and CDR2 YYNGEE. The CDR3 DNA reads TGTGCCAGCAGCGGCAACCTCCGCGGGACTACATACAATGAGCAGTTCTTC. Translation gives CASSGNLRGTTYNEQFF.

This chain uses TRBV7-8 with TRBJ2-7; D perhaps matches TRBD1 (7 bases). V lost 1 base to trimming and J lost 6 bases, with 13 bases between them. From germline, CDR1 is SGHVS and CDR2 FQNEAQ. The CDR3 spans 14 residues. CDR3 residues: CASSLGGTAGEQYF. In nucleotides, the CDR3 is TGTGCCAGCAGCTTAGGCGGGACAGCCGGCGAGCAGTACTTC.

V gene TRBV29-1 combines with J gene TRBJ2-1, with 7 positions matching TRBD1. This CDR3 contains 13 residues. Germline-derived CDR1 and CDR2 are SQVTM and ANQGSEA. V trimming: 8 bases; J trimming: 6 bases; junction bases outside the gene matches: 10. The CDR3 sequence is CSPKSTGSNEQFF. The CDR3 region has the DNA TGCAGCCCAAAATCGACAGGGTCCAATGAGCAGTTCTTC.

The chain recombines TRBV14 with TRBJ2-7; 8 bases fit TRBD1. With 4 bases clipped from V and 3 bases from J, the junction kept 11 bases outside the gene matches. The CDR3 has 16 amino acids. CDR1 SGHDN and CDR2 FVKESK come from the germline V gene. CDR3 DNA: TGTGCCAGCAGCCTTTCAGTGGACAGGGTAGTCTACGAGCAGTACTTC. Protein product: CASSLSVDRVVYEQYF.

The chain joins TRBV28 to TRBJ2-4, with a possible D match to TRBD2 (5 bases). The ends were cut back, 4 bases at V and 5 bases at J, with 24 bases in the middle. The CDR3 sequence is 18 residues long. Germline CDR1 reads MDHEN; CDR2 reads SYDVKM. CDR3 in amino acids: CASSSTPQVYVGENIQYF. DNA of the CDR3: TGTGCCAGCAGTTCCACCCCACAAGTTTATGTGGGAGAAAACATTCAGTACTTC.

The chain uses TRBV29-1 and TRBJ2-7; a possible D gene is TRBD1 (6 bases). With 6 bases removed from V and 0 bases from J, the gap between germline ends came to 15 bases. CDR3 size: 14 residues. Germline CDR1 SQVTM, CDR2 ANQGSEA. The CDR3 DNA sequence: TGCAGCGTCGACGCAGGGGAGAGCTCCTACGAGCAGTACTTC. Protein product: CSVDAGESSYEQYF.

This chain joins TRBV5-1 and TRBJ2-4; a weak D match, TRBD1 (6 bases). The V gene's germline CDR1 is SGHRS and CDR2 YFSETQ. The CDR3 consists of 14 residues. Deletions cut 4 bases from V and 8 bases from J, with 16 bases between. DNA of the CDR3: TGCGCCAGCAGCCACCGGGACAACCTGGACATTCAGTACTTC. Translating gives CASSHRDNLDIQYF.

The chain combines TRBV6-1 with TRBJ2-7; D may be TRBD2 (5 bases). V was pared by 6 bases and J by 3 bases, with 9 bases between. CDR1 and CDR2 (germline): MNHNS, SASEGT. The CDR3 is made up of 12 amino acids. This CDR3 is CASRNGDYEQYF. CDR3 DNA sequence: TGTGCCAGCAGAAACGGGGACTACGAGCAGTACTTC.

This sequence joins TRBV6-6 and TRBJ2-1; D is unclear. The CDR3 is 14 residues long. V lost 7 bases and J lost 6, with 16 bases in between. Germline V gene lookup returns CDR1 MNHNY and CDR2 SVGAGI (reference sequence). This CDR3 reads CASTIRLGSNEQFF. CDR3 bases: TGTGCCAGCACCATCCGTCTGGGTAGCAATGAGCAGTTCTTC.

The chain is built from TRBV6-5 and TRBJ2-7; TRBD1 might be the D (6 bases). CDR1 is MNHEY and CDR2 is SVGAGI in the germline V gene. The V and J ends lost 7 bases and 2 bases respectively, with 12 bases between them. The CDR3 spans 13 residues. CDR3: CASTPRGAYEQYF. CDR3 in DNA: TGTGCCAGCACCCCCAGGGGCGCCTACGAGCAGTACTTC.

This chain connects TRBV27 to TRBJ1-1; TRBD1 agrees at 7 bases. The V and J ends lost 5 bases and 4 bases, in that order; junction bases with no gene match: 10. The germline V gene encodes CDR1 MNHEY and CDR2 SMNVEV (reference sequence). There are 15 residues in the CDR3. CDR3: CASSPWTGRITEAFF. The CDR3 DNA follows: TGTGCCAGCAGTCCCTGGACAGGAAGAATCACTGAAGCTTTCTTT.

This chain connects TRBV5-6 to TRBJ2-1; 7 nucleotides match TRBD2. J was trimmed by 1 base and V by 3 bases; bases with no gene match: 1. CDR1 and CDR2 (germline): SGHDT, YYEEEE. CDR3 length equals 14 residues. CDR3 DNA: TGTGCCAGCAGCTGGGAGGGATCCTACAATGAGCAGTTCTTC. The encoded protein is CASSWEGSYNEQFF.

The gene calls are TRBV7-8 and TRBJ1-2; 12 bases line up with TRBD1. This CDR3 spans 17 amino acids. Germline V gives CDR1 SGHVS, CDR2 FQNEAQ. J was trimmed by 3 bases and V by 4 bases; bases with no gene match: 9. The CDR3 nucleotides are TGTGCCAGCAGCTCCCGGGACAGGGGGCGAGGTCACTATGGCTACACCTTC. This translates into CASSSRDRGRGHYGYTF. The variable domain in full, with the rest retrieved from reference TRBV7-8 and TRBJ1-2, is GAGVSQSPRYKVAKRGQDVALRCDPISGHVSLFWYQQALGQGPEFLTYFQNEAQLDKSGLPSDRFFAERPEGSVSTLKIQRTQQEDSAVYLCASSSRDRGRGHYGYTFGSGTRLTVV.

The chain uses TRBV28 and TRBJ2-7; no firm D call. Between the trimmed V and J ends, which lost 10 bases and 6 bases, there was a span of 10 bases. This CDR3 spans 10 amino acids. Germline values: CDR1 MDHEN, CDR2 SYDVKM. As DNA, the CDR3 is TGTGCCACCAGGTTGACCGAGCAGTACTTC. Its protein is CATRLTEQYF.

This chain links TRBV19 with TRBJ2-7; perhaps TRBD2 as D (5 bases). CDR1 and CDR2 from the germline V gene are LNHDA and SQIVND (reference sequence). CDR3 length: 12 amino acids. The V end was cut by 3 bases, the J end by 7 bases, with 10 bases between. The CDR3 is CASSMIPGEQYF. In nucleotides, the CDR3 is TGTGCCAGTAGTATGATCCCGGGGGAGCAGTACTTC.

This chain uses TRBV19 with TRBJ1-1, with D tentatively TRBD1 (6 bases). V dropped 5 bases and J dropped 3 bases, with 16 bases sitting between them. The CDR3 is 15 amino acids. Germline lookup yields CDR1 LNHDA and CDR2 SQIVND (reference sequence). The CDR3 loop is CASSDLQGFDTEAFF. CDR3 bases: TGTGCCAGTAGTGATCTACAGGGTTTCGACACTGAAGCTTTCTTT. The full variable domain, with the rest looked up from reference TRBV19 and TRBJ1-1, is DGGITQSPKYLFRKEGQNVTLSCEQNLNHDAMYWYRQDPGQGLRLIYYSQIVNDFQKGDIAEGYSVSREKKESFPLTVTSAQKNPTAFYLCASSDLQGFDTEAFFGQGTRLTVV.

J is TRBJ2-7 and V is TRBV19; 14 bases fit TRBD2. The CDR3 has 16 amino acids. Per the germline V gene, CDR1 is LNHDA and CDR2 is SQIVND (reference sequence). J lost 6 bases, V lost 6 bases, and 10 bases had no gene match. The CDR3 nucleotides read TGTGCCAGTAGCCCGTACGGGACTAGCGGGAGTTTCGAGCAGTACTTC. Translated: CASSPYGTSGSFEQYF.

This chain uses TRBV27 with TRBJ1-5, with D unclear. V gave up 6 bases and J gave up 7 bases, with 13 bases separating them. Germline lookup yields CDR1 MNHEY and CDR2 SMNVEV (reference sequence). This CDR3 is 13 amino acids long. CDR3 sequence: CASSRRVGQPQHF. CDR3 DNA: TGTGCCAGCAGCAGAAGGGTGGGGCAGCCCCAGCATTTT.

J is TRBJ2-2 and V is TRBV11-2; 8 bases are a match to TRBD1. CDR3 length equals 15 residues. Unmatched junction bases numbered 2, after V lost 4 bases and J lost 1 base. Germline V gives CDR1 SGHAT, CDR2 FQNNGV. The CDR3 region is CASSSGQGNTGELFF. CDR3 sequence (DNA): TGTGCCAGCAGCTCCGGACAGGGGAACACCGGGGAGCTGTTTTTT.

The rearrangement uses TRBV9 and TRBJ1-2; a weak D match, TRBD1 (6 bases). CDR3 length: 15 amino acids. Germline V lookup: CDR1 SGDLS, CDR2 YYNGEE. Trimming pared 3 bases from V and 6 bases from J, leaving 18 bases between. In DNA form, the CDR3 reads TGTGCCAGCAGCGCCGGGGGCCGCCGGGGGGATGGCTACACCTTC. Translated: CASSAGGRRGDGYTF.

The genes are TRBV27 and TRBJ1-1; no clear D gene. The CDR3 consists of 15 residues. Germline assignment: CDR1 MNHEY and CDR2 SMNVEV (reference sequence). Trimming took off 7 bases at V and 3 bases at J, with 18 bases between the two ends. Written as DNA, the CDR3 is TGTGCCAGCACTCCCTATGGGGTGGCAGACACTGAAGCTTTCTTT. Residues: CASTPYGVADTEAFF.